This TCR beta chain stems from a study of blood T cell repertoires in COVID-19 (dated by TCRdb to 2020 to 2021). Background on the whole study: Samples from collaborators originated in the United States, Italy and Spain and spanned both the acute and convalescent phases of COVID-19. Nearly every sample came with metadata listing a de-identified subject ID, COVID-19 status, age in years and sex. Deeply sampled blood TCRbeta repertoires from subjects exposed to, actively infected with, or recovered from COVID-19 were included in the dataset. A freely available public database, intended as a resource for researchers studying the immune response to SARS-CoV-2, is where the repertoires were released. Samples came from the ongoing ImmuneRACE study (first 160 participants) plus 1,254 subjects from 6 global collaborators. The prospective study material was composed of cDNA or gDNA derived from T cells, B-cell-depleted T cells, or PBMCs. Where available, HLA class I and class II types were taken from metadata supplied by the sample provider and were not determined by assay-based typing.

Worth noting for this clone: What antigen it recognizes has not been identified. Per-base qualities were not stored, and no clone one base away is much larger.

General conclusions and limits of the study: Clinical and demographic metadata were provided uncurated, with the amount varying by source and participant.

V is clipped by 2 bases and J by 1 base, and the sequence between their germline boundaries is 6 bases long. Per the germline V gene, SGDLS is the CDR1 and YYNGEE is the CDR2. From its cysteine to its phenylalanine, the CDR3 spans 14 amino acids. The only DNA kept is the CDR3, 42 bases in frame from the first base. TCRbeta CDR3 regions were amplified from genomic DNA using the immunoSEQ Assay, a bias-controlled multiplex PCR. Under the source paper's analysis protocol: Nucleated cell counts per sample were estimated from amplification of reference gene primers within the assay. To quantify the absolute abundance of each unique TCRbeta CDR3 rearrangement, sequence reads were collapsed and filtered. Productive Simpson clonality was computed per sample as the square root of Simpson's diversity index over productive rearrangements. TCRdb carries this immuneACCESS record with in-frame sequences only. Its versions omit some clonotypes, under half of them owing to an unresolved V gene in the studies checked, with the rest unexplained. The V and J calls and the clone size are those of that table, but D and trimming were determined from the DNA. For this sample the table gives roughly 40,000 clones, of which approximately 85% were detected only once. The top ten clonotypes cover 9% to 15% of the sample.

Collaborating institutions collected whole blood in K2EDTA tubes following their own protocols. For TCRbeta analysis, collaborator samples were shipped as frozen whole blood, as isolated PBMCs, or as DNA extracted from either sample type. The specimen sequenced was peripheral blood. The TCR was taken from a human donor in a cohort sampled during active COVID-19. The chain is assembled from TRBV9 and TRBJ2-2; TRBD2 is a weak D gene call, 5 bases matching. The bases are TGTGCCAGCAGCGTGAGGGAGAACACCGGGGAGCTGTTTTTT. This sequence encodes CASSVRENTGELFF.